The 13 T cell receptor beta chains below all came from one sample that was sequenced in a study of blood T cell repertoires in COVID-19. Some clones are missing from TCRdb's copy, which holds only in-frame ones; the method was immunoSEQ multiplex PCR. The sample yields about 220,000 clones, 70% to 90% seen once. The sample taken for sequencing was peripheral blood. These TCRs come from a woman aged 25 to 45 who had recovered from COVID-19.

The chain couples TRBV9 to TRBJ1-2; no definite D call. V dropped 4 bases and J dropped 3 bases, with 19 bases sitting between them. Germline loops: CDR1 SGDLS, CDR2 YYNGEE. The CDR3 spans 16 residues. This CDR3 is CASSPYSQVYDYGYTF. DNA for the CDR3: TGTGCCAGCAGCCCGTATTCCCAGGTCTATGACTATGGCTACACCTTC. Full variable domain (remainder filled in from reference TRBV9 and TRBJ1-2): DSGVTQTPKHLITATGQRVTLRCSPRSGDLSVYWYQQSLDQGLQFLIQYYNGEERAKGNILERFSAQQFPDLHSELNLSSLELGDSALYFCASSPYSQVYDYGYTFGSGTRLTVV.

This clone was detected a few times. V gene TRBV5-4 combines with J gene TRBJ1-1; D remains ambiguous. V gave up 4 bases and J gave up 3 bases, with 10 bases separating them. CDR3 length equals 13 residues. Germline values: CDR1 SGHNT, CDR2 YYREEE (reference sequence). CDR3 protein: CASSTGLYTEAFF. The CDR3 region has the DNA TGTGCCAGCAGCACCGGACTGTACACTGAAGCTTTCTTT.

CDR3 sequence: CASQDRVNPNSGNTIYF. The CDR3 DNA sequence: TGTGCCAGCCAGGACAGGGTTAACCCGAACTCTGGAAACACCATATATTTT. J is TRBJ1-3 and V is TRBV2; 8 bases line up with TRBD1. CDR1 is SNHLY and CDR2 is FYNNEI in the germline V gene. V was clipped by 8 bases and J by 0 bases; unmatched bases: 12. The CDR3 has 17 residues.

The V call is TRBV12-3 or TRBV12-4, the J call TRBJ1-1, with D possibly matching TRBD1 (6 bases). The V gene lost 6 bases and the J gene lost 0 bases, with 8 bases spanning the gap. The CDR3 covers 13 residues. CDR3: CASSRTVNTEAFF. CDR3 nucleotides: TGTGCCAGCAGCAGGACAGTGAACACTGAAGCTTTCTTT.

The V gene is TRBV30, the J gene TRBJ2-7, with D possibly matching TRBD1 (5 bases). The CDR3 is 12 residues long. Germline V gives CDR1 GTSNPN, CDR2 SVGIG (reference sequence). V gave up 2 bases and J gave up 3 bases, with 8 bases separating them. CDR3 loop: CAWSQGSYEQYF. The CDR3 DNA is TGTGCCTGGAGTCAGGGCAGCTACGAGCAGTACTTC.

The V and J genes are TRBV18 and TRBJ1-1; D ambiguous. The CDR3 runs to 12 residues. Trimming took 6 bases from V and 0 from J, leaving 5 bases between them. The germline CDR1 and CDR2 sequences are KGHSH and LQKENI. The CDR3 spells CASSEVNTEAFF. CDR3 nucleotides: TGTGCCAGCTCCGAGGTGAACACTGAAGCTTTCTTT.

The rearrangement uses TRBV11-2 and TRBJ2-7, with 9 bases matching TRBD1. Germline values: CDR1 SGHAT, CDR2 FQNNGV. The CDR3 has 15 amino acids. With V trimmed by 4 bases and J by 1 base, 5 bases remained unmatched. The CDR3, as DNA: TGTGCCAGCAGCTATTGGACAGGGGAGTCCTACGAGCAGTACTTC. Protein: CASSYWTGESYEQYF.

The gene calls are TRBV5-4 and TRBJ1-6, with 7 bases lining up with TRBD1. Germline trimming cut 4 bases from V and 9 bases from J; bases unmatched to any gene: 16. The germline V gene has CDR1 SGHNT and CDR2 YYREEE (reference sequence). CDR3 length: 17 residues. CDR3 sequence (DNA): TGTGCCAGCAGCCAGATGGATAGACAGGGAAACGGTTCACCCCTCCACTTT. It translates to CASSQMDRQGNGSPLHF.

The chain is built from TRBV21-1 and TRBJ1-3. TRBV21-1 is given as a pseudogene. The CDR3 consists of 13 residues. The CDR3 DNA sequence: TGTGCCCGGTCACGGGTTCCTGGAAACACCATATATTTT. The encoded protein is CARSRVPGNTIYF.

The CDR3 is CAISRGETEAFF. The CDR3 DNA sequence: TGTGCCATCAGCAGGGGGGAAACTGAAGCTTTCTTT. This chain uses TRBV10-3 with TRBJ1-1; 7 bases fit TRBD1. J was trimmed by 5 bases and V by 6 bases; bases with no gene match: 3. The germline CDR1 and CDR2 sequences are ENHRY and SYGVKD. The CDR3 has 12 amino acids.

This clone turned up a few times. This chain links TRBV6-5 with TRBJ2-5, with D possibly matching TRBD2 (6 bases). The CDR3 totals 15 residues. Trimming removed 5 bases from V and 4 bases from J, with 17 bases in between. Germline V CDR1 and CDR2: MNHEY, SVGAGI. CDR3 residues: CASSPSAGRLETQYF. The CDR3 DNA is TGTGCCAGCAGTCCATCTGCGGGGCGTCTAGAGACCCAGTACTTC.

V gene TRBV5-1 combines with J gene TRBJ1-1; D is unresolved. Trimming shortened V by 4 bases and J by 1 base, and 8 bases separated the two germline ends. Germline loops: CDR1 SGHRS, CDR2 YFSETQ. This CDR3 comprises 13 residues. CDR3 bases: TGCGCCAGCAGCCCTCTTTCGAACACTGAAGCTTTCTTT. This codes for CASSPLSNTEAFF.

V is TRBV4-2 and J is TRBJ2-5; D perhaps matches TRBD1 (6 bases). Germline V CDR1 and CDR2: LGHNA, YNFKEQ. The CDR3 loop spans 14 amino acids. V lost 1 base to trimming and J lost 3 bases, with 9 bases between them. The CDR3 here is CASSQGTVEETQYF. The CDR3, as DNA: TGTGCCAGCAGCCAAGGGACAGTGGAAGAGACCCAGTACTTC.